The 7 T cell receptor beta chains reported below all come from one sample, sequenced in a study of T cell changes during pregnancy in multiple sclerosis. Some clones are missing from TCRdb's copy, which holds only in-frame ones; the method was immunoSEQ multiplex PCR. Counted here are 95,000 to 110,000 clones, about 90% occurring once; the ten biggest clones make up about 0.9%. Here the sequenced sample was peripheral blood, taken after pregnancy. These TCRs come from a female donor with multiple sclerosis, enrolled in a pregnancy study.

V is TRBV6-6 and J is TRBJ1-2; the D is unclear. Germline assignment: CDR1 MNHNY and CDR2 SVGAGI (reference sequence). The CDR3 is made up of 11 amino acids. V was clipped by 5 bases and J by 8 bases, with 9 bases between them. The CDR3 loop reads CASSPGRGYTF. The CDR3 nucleotides are TGTGCCAGCAGTCCCGGTCGCGGCTACACCTTC.

The chain employs TRBV14 and TRBJ2-3; D may be TRBD1 (5 bases). The germline V gene encodes CDR1 SGHDN and CDR2 FVKESK. The CDR3 has 14 amino acids. The V gene lost 6 bases and the J gene lost 4 bases, with 14 bases spanning the gap. In DNA, the CDR3 is TGTGCCAGCAGTATTCTTACAGGACCAGATACGCAGTATTTT. Its translation: CASSILTGPDTQYF.

This clone was picked up one time. V gene TRBV27 combines with J gene TRBJ1-2, with D possibly being TRBD1 (5 bases). The CDR3 sequence is 14 residues long. Germline loops: CDR1 MNHEY, CDR2 SMNVEV (reference sequence). The V end was cut by 2 bases, the J end by 5 bases, with 12 bases between. CDR3 sequence: CASSLKGGVYGYTF. The CDR3 DNA reads TGTGCCAGCAGTTTAAAAGGAGGGGTTTATGGCTACACCTTC.

V and J are TRBV2 and TRBJ2-4; 7 nucleotides align to TRBD1. Germline CDR1 is SNHLY and CDR2 is FYNNEI. Trimming at V came to 3 bases and at J to 6 bases, leaving 11 bases not matched to a gene. This CDR3 spans 16 amino acids. The CDR3, as DNA: TGTGCCAGCAGTGATCCGAGACAGGGTTTCCGAAACATTCAGTACTTC. Translated, it gives CASSDPRQGFRNIQYF. Full variable domain (outside the CDR3, taken from reference TRBV2 and TRBJ2-4): EPEVTQTPSHQVTQMGQEVILRCVPISNHLYFYWYRQILGQKVEFLVSFYNNEISEKSEIFDDQFSVERPDGSNFTLKIRSTKLEDSAMYFCASSDPRQGFRNIQYFGAGTRLSVL.

The rearrangement uses TRBV7-8 and TRBJ1-5; TRBD1 might be the D (5 bases). V was clipped by 5 bases and J by 7 bases, with 15 bases between them. CDR1 is SGHVS and CDR2 is FQNEAQ in the germline V gene. The CDR3 sequence is 14 residues long. The CDR3 bases are TGTGCCAGCAGCCCACACCGTTGGGGCCAGCCCCAGCATTTT. It is translated as CASSPHRWGQPQHF.

V gene TRBV15 combines with J gene TRBJ2-3; 7 positions agree with TRBD2. This CDR3 is 15 amino acids long. The germline gives CDR1 LNHNV, CDR2 YYDKDF (reference sequence). Trimming removed 1 base from V and 2 bases from J; junction bases left unmatched: 3. CDR3 protein: CATSRAAGDTDTQYF. The CDR3 DNA reads as TGTGCCACCAGCAGAGCCGCGGGGGACACAGATACGCAGTATTTT. The full variable domain, its missing parts supplied by reference TRBV15 and TRBJ2-3, is DAMVIQNPRYQVTQFGKPVTLSCSQTLNHNVMYWYQQKSSQAPKLLFHYYDKDFNNEADTPDNFQSRRPNTSFCFLDIRSPGLGDTAMYLCATSRAAGDTDTQYFGPGTRLTVL.

This clone appeared a single time. V usage is TRBV19 and J usage is TRBJ2-1, with 14 bases lining up with TRBD2. After removal of 0 bases from V and 9 bases from J, the junction contained 7 bases not matched to a gene. Germline loops: CDR1 LNHDA, CDR2 SQIVND (reference sequence). This CDR3 is built from 17 residues. Written as DNA, the CDR3 is TGTGCCAGTAGTATAGACCAGACTAGCGGGAGGGGTCCTGAGCAGTTCTTC. Its translation is CASSIDQTSGRGPEQFF. The full variable domain, its missing parts supplied by reference TRBV19 and TRBJ2-1, is DGGITQSPKYLFRKEGQNVTLSCEQNLNHDAMYWYRQDPGQGLRLIYYSQIVNDFQKGDIAEGYSVSREKKESFPLTVTSAQKNPTAFYLCASSIDQTSGRGPEQFFGPGTRLTVL.